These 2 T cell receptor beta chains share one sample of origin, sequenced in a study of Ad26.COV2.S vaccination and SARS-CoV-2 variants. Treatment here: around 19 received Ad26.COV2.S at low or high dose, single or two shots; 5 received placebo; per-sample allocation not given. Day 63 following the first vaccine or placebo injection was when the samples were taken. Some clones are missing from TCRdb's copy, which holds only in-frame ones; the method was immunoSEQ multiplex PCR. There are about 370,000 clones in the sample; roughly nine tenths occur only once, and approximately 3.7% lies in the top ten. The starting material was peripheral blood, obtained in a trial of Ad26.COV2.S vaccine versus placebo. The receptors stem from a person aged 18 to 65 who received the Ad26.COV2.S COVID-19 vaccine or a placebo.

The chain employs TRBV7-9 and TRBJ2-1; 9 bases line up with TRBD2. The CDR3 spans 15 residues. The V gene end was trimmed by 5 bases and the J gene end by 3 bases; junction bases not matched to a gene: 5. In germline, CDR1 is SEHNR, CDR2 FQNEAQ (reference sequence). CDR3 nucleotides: TGTGCCAGCAGCCAACCAGCGGGGGGCTACAATGAGCAGTTCTTC. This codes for CASSQPAGGYNEQFF.

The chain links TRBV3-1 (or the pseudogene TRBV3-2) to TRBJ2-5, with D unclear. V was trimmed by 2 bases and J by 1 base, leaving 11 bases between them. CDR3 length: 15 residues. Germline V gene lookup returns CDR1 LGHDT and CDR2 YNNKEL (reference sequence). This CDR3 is CASSQTMGIQETQYF. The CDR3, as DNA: TGTGCCAGCAGCCAAACAATGGGCATCCAAGAGACCCAGTACTTC.